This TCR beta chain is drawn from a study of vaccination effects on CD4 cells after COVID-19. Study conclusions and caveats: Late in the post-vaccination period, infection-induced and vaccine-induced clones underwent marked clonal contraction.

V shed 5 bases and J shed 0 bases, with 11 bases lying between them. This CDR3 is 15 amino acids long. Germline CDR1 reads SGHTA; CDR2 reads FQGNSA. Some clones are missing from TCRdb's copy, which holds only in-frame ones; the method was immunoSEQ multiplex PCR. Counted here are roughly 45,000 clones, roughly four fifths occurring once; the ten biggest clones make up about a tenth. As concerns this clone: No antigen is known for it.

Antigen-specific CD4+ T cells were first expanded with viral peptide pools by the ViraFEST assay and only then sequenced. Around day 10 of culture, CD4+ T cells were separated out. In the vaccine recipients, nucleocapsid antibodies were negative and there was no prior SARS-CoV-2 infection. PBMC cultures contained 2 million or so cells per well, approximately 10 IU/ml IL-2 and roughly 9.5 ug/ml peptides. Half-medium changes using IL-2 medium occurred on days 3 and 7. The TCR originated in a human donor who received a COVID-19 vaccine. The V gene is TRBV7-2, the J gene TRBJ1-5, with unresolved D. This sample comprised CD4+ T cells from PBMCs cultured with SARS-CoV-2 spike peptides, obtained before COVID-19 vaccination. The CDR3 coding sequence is TGTGCCAGCAGCCTCGGAAGTGCTAGCAATCAGCCCCAGCATTTT. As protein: CASSLGSASNQPQHF.